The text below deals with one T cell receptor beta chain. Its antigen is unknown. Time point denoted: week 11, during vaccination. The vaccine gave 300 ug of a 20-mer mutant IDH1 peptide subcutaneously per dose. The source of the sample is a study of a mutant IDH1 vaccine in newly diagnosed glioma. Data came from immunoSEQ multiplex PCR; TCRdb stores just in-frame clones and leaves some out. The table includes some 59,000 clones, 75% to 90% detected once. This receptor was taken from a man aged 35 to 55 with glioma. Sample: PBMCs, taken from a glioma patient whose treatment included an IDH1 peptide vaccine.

The CDR3 bases are TGTGCCAGCTCACCCAAACAGGGCTATGAAAAACTGTTTTTT. It is translated as CASSPKQGYEKLFF. The gene calls are TRBV18 and TRBJ1-4; maybe TRBD1 (6 bases). Germline-derived CDR1 and CDR2 are KGHSH and LQKENI. V lost 3 bases, J lost 6 bases, and 11 bases lay in between. The CDR3 consists of 14 residues.